This T cell receptor beta chain is drawn from a study of T cell responses to AZD1222 COVID-19 vaccine. Study-wide results and limits: There were mostly white British donors and more females than males, and clonal diversity was possibly underestimated. Nearly half of spike-specific TCRs reportedly target unmutated variant regions.

Notes on this clone: Antigen specificity is unknown.

Repertoires were generated with immunoSEQ multiplex PCR, while TCRdb's copy carries only in-frame clones and drops some. Here the sample spans 95,000 to 100,000 clones, less than 95% being singletons. Germline V gives CDR1 SNHLY, CDR2 FYNNEI. The CDR3 runs 15 residues. V lost 6 bases, J lost 7 bases, and 22 bases lay in between. The rearrangement links TRBV2 to TRBJ2-7; a weak D match, TRBD2 (5 bases). The source is an adult in good health. Material: peripheral blood, obtained on day 0 of AZD1222 vaccination. The DNA for the CDR3 is TGTGCCAGCAGCGCGACGGGCCTACGCAGCGGAGAGCAGTACTTC. It is translated as CASSATGLRSGEQYF.